This T cell receptor (beta chain) was identified in a study of cytomegalovirus exposure and HLA in healthy donors. This PCR relied on a set of 60 Vbeta primers and 13 Jbeta primers. This table comes from immunoSEQ multiplex PCR, and its TCRdb copy is limited to in-frame clones, with some not included. The sample carries some 170,000 clones, 81% recorded once. This CDR3 is 13 amino acids long. Looked up from germline, CDR1 is GTSNPN and CDR2 is SVGIG (reference sequence). V was clipped by 1 base and J by 6 bases, with 13 bases between them. The source material was PBMCs. The clonotype comes from a woman aged 50 to 60 in good health and CMV-seronegative. The chain is built from TRBV30 and TRBJ2-7, with D perhaps TRBD1 (5 bases). The CDR3 nucleotides are TGTGCCTGGAGTGCCTTGGAGCAGGGCGAGCAGTACTTC. Translated, it gives CAWSALEQGEQYF.